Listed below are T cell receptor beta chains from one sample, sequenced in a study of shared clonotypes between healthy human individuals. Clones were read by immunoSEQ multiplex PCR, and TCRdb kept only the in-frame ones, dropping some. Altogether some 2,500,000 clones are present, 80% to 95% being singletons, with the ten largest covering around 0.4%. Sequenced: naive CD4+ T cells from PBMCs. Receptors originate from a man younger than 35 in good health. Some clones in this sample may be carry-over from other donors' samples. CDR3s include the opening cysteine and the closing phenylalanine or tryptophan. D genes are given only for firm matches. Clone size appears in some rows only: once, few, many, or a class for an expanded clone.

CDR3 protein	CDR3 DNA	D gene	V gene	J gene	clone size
CASSLWDRESQPQHF	TGTGCCAGCAGTCTCTGGGACAGGGAGAGTCAGCCCCAGCATTTT	TRBD1	TRBV28	TRBJ1-5	-
CASSLVGWGSSYEQYF	TGTGCCAGCAGCTTAGTGGGGTGGGGAAGCTCCTACGAGCAGTACTTC	-	TRBV7-9	TRBJ2-7	-
CASSFDRGMGEQYF	TGTGCCAGCAGCTTCGACAGGGGTATGGGCGAGCAGTACTTC	TRBD1	TRBV7-2	TRBJ2-7	-
CAWSVYGGANTGELFF	TGTGCCTGGAGTGTGTATGGCGGAGCGAACACCGGGGAGCTGTTTTTT	-	TRBV30	TRBJ2-2	once
CASSQMSLAYNEQFF	TGCGCCAGCAGCCAAATGAGTCTGGCCTACAATGAGCAGTTCTTC	-	TRBV4-3	TRBJ2-1	-
CASSRATGISQPQHF	TGTGCCAGCAGCAGAGCAACAGGGATCTCTCAGCCCCAGCATTTT	-	TRBV9	TRBJ1-5	-
CASSLVRWDTQYF	TGTGCCAGCAGCTTGGTACGGTGGGATACGCAGTATTTT	-	TRBV7-2	TRBJ2-3	-
CASSLVVWTGDYEQYF	TGTGCCAGCAGTTTAGTGGTATGGACAGGGGACTACGAGCAGTACTTC	TRBD1	TRBV28	TRBJ2-7	-
CASSPGPGTDTQYF	TGCGCCAGCAGCCCGGGGCCCGGCACAGATACGCAGTATTTT	-	TRBV5-1	TRBJ2-3	-
CASCEDSSYEQYF	TGTGCCAGCTGTGAAGACAGCTCCTACGAGCAGTACTTC	-	TRBV2	TRBJ2-7	-
CASSLAKGLTYEQYF	TGTGCCAGCAGCTTAGCGAAGGGACTCACCTACGAGCAGTACTTC	-	TRBV7-9	TRBJ2-7	-
CASNPFPRSPNTGELFF	TGTGCCAGCAACCCGTTCCCCCGCTCCCCGAACACCGGGGAGCTGTTTTTT	-	TRBV28	TRBJ2-2	-
CASLLDRAYNEQFF	TGTGCCAGCCTTTTGGACAGGGCCTACAATGAGCAGTTCTTC	TRBD1	TRBV2	TRBJ2-1	-
CASSVREWYNEQFF	TGTGCCAGCAGCGTCCGGGAGTGGTACAATGAGCAGTTCTTC	-	TRBV9	TRBJ2-1	-
CASSLEGRNIQYF	TGTGCCAGCAGCTTAGAGGGACGAAACATTCAGTACTTC	-	TRBV7-2	TRBJ2-4	-
CASSLEPPRPQATQYF	TGTGCCAGCAGCTTAGAACCTCCGAGACCCCAGGCGACCCAGTACTTC	-	TRBV11-2	TRBJ2-5	-
CASSYIEDTQYF	TGTGCCAGCAGTTACATCGAGGATACGCAGTATTTT	-	TRBV6-6	TRBJ2-3	-
CASSLLGSATFRTDTQYF	TGTGCCAGCAGCTTATTGGGGTCAGCGACCTTCAGGACAGATACGCAGTATTTT	-	TRBV7-2	TRBJ2-3	-
CASSQRTGYQPQHF	TGTGCCAGCAGTCAAAGGACAGGTTATCAGCCCCAGCATTTT	TRBD1	TRBV2	TRBJ1-5	-
CASSLLGGEQFF	TGTGCCAGCAGCTTGCTTGGAGGGGAGCAGTTCTTC	-	TRBV7-3	TRBJ2-1	-
CASSYWDTSGYEQYF	TGTGCCAGCAGTTACTGGGATACTAGCGGCTACGAGCAGTACTTC	TRBD2	TRBV6-5	TRBJ2-7	-
CASSLAGTVSYEQYF	TGTGCCAGCAGTTTAGCCGGGACAGTGTCCTACGAGCAGTACTTC	TRBD1	TRBV28	TRBJ2-7	-
CASSYSLWGLTGELFF	TGTGCCAGCAGTTACTCGCTCTGGGGGCTAACCGGGGAGCTGTTTTTT	-	TRBV6-6	TRBJ2-2	-
CASSVTSSYEQYF	TGTGCCAGCAGCGTGACTAGTTCCTACGAGCAGTACTTC	-	TRBV5-4	TRBJ2-7	-
CASSQEAETPYYEQYF	TGCGCCAGCAGCCAAGAAGCCGAGACACCTTACTACGAGCAGTACTTC	-	TRBV4-1	TRBJ2-7	-
CASSPGGLRNTIYF	TGTGCCAGCAGCCCGGGTGGGCTCCGAAACACCATATATTTT	-	TRBV11-2	TRBJ1-3	-
CASSGGHDSGNTIYF	TGTGCCAGCAGTGGCGGACACGACTCTGGAAACACCATATATTTT	-	TRBV28	TRBJ1-3	-
CASSQDTNTEAFF	TGCGCCAGCAGCCAAGATACTAACACTGAAGCTTTCTTT	-	TRBV4-3	TRBJ1-1	-
CASSLYQGFGQPQHF	TGTGCCAGTAGTCTCTATCAGGGGTTCGGTCAGCCCCAGCATTTT	-	TRBV19	TRBJ1-5	-
CASSLGGRQETQYF	TGCGCCAGCAGCTTGGGGGGGCGCCAAGAGACCCAGTACTTC	-	TRBV5-1	TRBJ2-5	-
CASSLGSSGNTIYF	TGTGCCAGCAGCTTAGGGAGCTCTGGAAACACCATATATTTT	-	TRBV7-3	TRBJ1-3	few
CASSEFSGSEAFF	TGTGCCAGCAGTGAATTTAGCGGCTCGGAGGCTTTCTTT	-	TRBV2	TRBJ1-1	-
CASSSGGAGVRDEQFF	TGTGCCAGCAGCTCCGGCGGTGCGGGAGTAAGGGATGAGCAGTTCTTC	TRBD2	TRBV28	TRBJ2-1	-
CASSLAGTGGSTEAFF	TGCGCCAGCAGCTTGGCAGGGACAGGGGGTAGTACTGAAGCTTTCTTT	TRBD1	TRBV5-1	TRBJ1-1	-
CASSTTGQGFTDTQYF	TGTGCCAGCAGCACGACAGGGCAGGGTTTCACAGATACGCAGTATTTT	TRBD1	TRBV5-8	TRBJ2-3	-
CASTWGTQPNTEAFF	TGCGCCAGCACCTGGGGGACGCAGCCAAACACTGAAGCTTTCTTT	-	TRBV5-1	TRBJ1-1	-
CASSFPDRDGEKLFF	TGTGCCAGCAGCTTTCCTGACAGGGACGGGGAAAAACTGTTTTTT	TRBD1	TRBV5-4	TRBJ1-4	-
CASSIRDRVSNQPQHF	TGTGCCAGTAGTATCAGGGACAGGGTCAGCAATCAGCCCCAGCATTTT	TRBD1	TRBV19	TRBJ1-5	-
CASSLVSGNNEQFF	TGCGCCAGCAGCTTGGTTTCGGGCAACAATGAGCAGTTCTTC	-	TRBV5-1	TRBJ2-1	-
CASTGGRGEQYF	TGTGCCAGCACAGGGGGTAGGGGCGAGCAGTACTTC	TRBD1	TRBV6-5	TRBJ2-7	-
CASRLGDRGGQYYEQYF	TGTGCCAGCAGGCTTGGAGACAGGGGCGGACAGTACTACGAGCAGTACTTC	TRBD1	TRBV7-8	TRBJ2-7	-
CASRPGREDEKLFF	TGTGCCAGTAGACCGGGCAGGGAGGACGAAAAACTGTTTTTT	-	TRBV19	TRBJ1-4	-
CASSPPRTSNEQFF	TGCGCCAGCAGCCCCCCCCGGACGAGCAATGAGCAGTTCTTC	-	TRBV5-1	TRBJ2-1	-
CASSFGQGANEQYF	TGTGCCAGCAGCTTTGGACAGGGGGCTAACGAGCAGTACTTC	TRBD1	TRBV7-8	TRBJ2-7	-
CASSRTGGTYEQYF	TGTGCCAGCAGCCGGACAGGGGGTACCTACGAGCAGTACTTC	TRBD1	TRBV6-5	TRBJ2-7	-
CAWSVGVQATNEKLFF	TGTGCCTGGAGTGTAGGGGTGCAGGCAACTAATGAAAAACTGTTTTTT	-	TRBV30	TRBJ1-4	once
CAWSAGHNVYEQYF	TGTGCCTGGAGTGCGGGACACAATGTCTACGAGCAGTACTTC	-	TRBV30	TRBJ2-7	-
CASSYRTEDNYEQYF	TGTGCCAGCAGTTACCGCACCGAGGACAACTACGAGCAGTACTTC	-	TRBV6-5	TRBJ2-7	-
CASRRQVNEKLFF	TGTGCCAGCAGAAGACAGGTTAATGAAAAACTGTTTTTT	-	TRBV11-2	TRBJ1-4	-
CASSLIHAEEQFF	TGCGCCAGCAGCTTGATTCACGCGGAGGAGCAGTTCTTC	-	TRBV5-1	TRBJ2-1	-
CASSPRARGEQYF	TGTGCCAGCAGCCCTAGGGCCCGGGGAGAGCAGTACTTC	-	TRBV14	TRBJ2-7	-
CAWSTGTRSSYEQYF	TGTGCCTGGAGTACCGGGACTAGGAGCTCCTACGAGCAGTACTTC	TRBD2	TRBV30	TRBJ2-7	-
CASSPVQGRNTEAFF	TGTGCCAGCAGCCCCGTACAGGGGAGGAACACTGAAGCTTTCTTT	TRBD1	TRBV7-8	TRBJ1-1	-
CASSQGQVATNEKLFF	TGTGCCAGCTCACAGGGACAGGTTGCAACTAATGAAAAACTGTTTTTT	TRBD1	TRBV18	TRBJ1-4	-
CASSSRTSGRNEQFF	TGTGCCAGCAGCTCCAGGACTAGCGGGAGGAATGAGCAGTTCTTC	TRBD2	TRBV7-6	TRBJ2-1	-
CASSAQGYTEAFF	TGTGCCAGCAGCGCTCAGGGGTACACTGAAGCTTTCTTT	-	TRBV9	TRBJ1-1	-
CASSGYGAVGEQYF	TGTGCCAGTAGTGGGTATGGGGCAGTAGGCGAGCAGTACTTC	-	TRBV19	TRBJ2-7	few
CASNRDPENTIYF	TGTGCCAGCAACCGGGACCCAGAAAACACCATATATTTT	-	TRBV21-1	TRBJ1-3	-
CSVGPFSYNEQFF	TGCAGCGTTGGTCCGTTCTCCTACAATGAGCAGTTCTTC	-	TRBV29-1	TRBJ2-1	-